The TCR beta chain described here comes from a study of shared clonotypes between healthy human individuals. CDR1 MNHEY and CDR2 SMNVEV come from the germline V gene (reference sequence). The CDR3 length is 13 residues. V lost 6 bases to trimming and J lost 3 bases, with 12 bases between them. Naive-designated CD8 cells lacked CD45RO, were positively enriched for CCR7, and omitted terminally differentiated effector memory CD45RA+ cells. Assay used: immunoSEQ multiplex PCR; TCRdb lists only in-frame clones, some missing. The repertoire holds roughly 2,000,000 clones, with around 96% as singletons. The chain couples TRBV27 to TRBJ2-7; D is unresolved. Sequencing input: naive CD8+ T cells sorted from blood. This receptor was taken from a man aged 18 to 29 in good health. The CDR3 DNA follows: TGTGCCAGCAGCCAGGACGGAGTCTACGAGCAGTACTTC. Translated, it gives CASSQDGVYEQYF.